The count of the clone carrying this T cell receptor beta chain is one. This specimen comes from a study of CD8 T cells in Susac syndrome. Both CD4+ and CD8+ T cells were negatively isolated, and TEMRA cells underwent FACS enrichment. Random-hexamer reverse transcription was applied to about 0.45 to 1 ug RNA. Multiplex immunoSEQ PCR targeted 54 Vbeta and 13 Jbeta TCR beta segments. A single record per CDR3 protein comes from TCRdb applying MiXCR to the immunoSEQ multiplex PCR reads. Among 350,000 to 550,000 distinct CDR3 sequences listed, around 85% were seen once. The sequencing input was CD8+ T cells from PBMCs. The source of this sequence is a human donor with multiple sclerosis.

CDR3 loop: CAIGDRAGGYTF. For the CDR3, the DNA is TGTGCCATCGGGGACAGAGCGGGCGGCTACACCTTC. This chain connects TRBV10-3 to TRBJ1-2; 7 nucleotides match TRBD1. The CDR3 loop spans 12 amino acids. The V gene's germline CDR1 is ENHRY and CDR2 SYGVKD. Trimming at V came to 8 bases and at J to 8 bases, leaving 8 bases not matched to a gene.